This is a list of T cell receptor beta chains from one sample in a study of CD8 T cells in Susac syndrome. TCRdb re-called the immunoSEQ multiplex PCR reads with MiXCR, one entry per CDR3 protein. There are over 100,000 distinct CDR3 sequences in the sample; approximately 91% occur only once, and around 0.14% lies in the top ten. The sample taken for sequencing was CD4+ T cells from PBMCs. The source of these receptors is a human donor in good health. Each CDR3 is given with its conserved first and last residue. Fields, in order: clone size, V gene, D gene, CDR3 length, J gene, CDR3 protein, CDR3 DNA. A D gene is named only where the DNA matches it firmly. Clone size is given for some rows only: seen once, a few or many times, or a class if the clone is expanded.

>-|TRBV6-2/TRBV6-3|-|12|TRBJ2-7
CASSYSRSEQYF
TGTGCCAGCAGTTACTCGCGGTCCGAGCAGTACTTC
>-|TRBV2|TRBD2|15|TRBJ2-2
CASSGTQRGTGELFF
TGTGCCAGCAGTGGGACCCAGCGGGGCACCGGGGAGCTGTTTTTT
>-|TRBV6-5|TRBD1|15|TRBJ2-7
CASSTDRASIKSQYF
TGTGCCAGCAGTACGGACAGGGCCTCTATCAAGTCGCAGTACTTC
>-|TRBV27|TRBD1|16|TRBJ2-7
CASSFPTGPSSYEQYF
TGTGCCAGCAGTTTCCCGACAGGGCCCAGCTCCTACGAGCAGTACTTC
>-|TRBV5-4|TRBD2|16|TRBJ2-7
CASSLGLAGAPTEQYF
TGTGCCAGCAGCTTGGGACTAGCGGGGGCCCCTACTGAGCAGTACTTC
>once|TRBV27|-|15|TRBJ2-1
CASSFYGTVYNEQFF
TGTGCCAGCAGTTTCTACGGGACTGTCTACAATGAGCAGTTCTTC
>-|TRBV6-5|-|15|TRBJ2-2
CASSYIRGDTGELFF
TGTGCCAGCAGTTACATCAGGGGGGACACCGGGGAGCTGTTTTTT
>-|TRBV4-3|TRBD2|17|TRBJ2-1
CASSQEGPGLAPNEQFF
TGCGCCAGCAGCCAAGAGGGACCGGGACTAGCGCCTAATGAGCAGTTCTTC
>-|TRBV29-1|-|13|TRBJ1-2
CSVREDGNYGYTF
TGCAGCGTTCGGGAGGACGGTAACTATGGCTACACCTTC
>few|TRBV4-1|-|15|TRBJ2-5
CASSQVPGLQETQYF
TGCGCCAGCAGCCAAGTTCCGGGACTCCAAGAGACCCAGTACTTC
>-|TRBV7-2|-|14|TRBJ2-3
CASSFRQPTDTQYF
TGTGCCAGCAGCTTTCGACAGCCCACAGATACGCAGTATTTT
>-|TRBV12-5|-|11|TRBJ2-5
CASGLGGTQYF
TGTGCTAGTGGTTTAGGGGGGACCCAGTACTTC
>-|TRBV6-6|-|11|TRBJ2-7
CASRIKDEQYF
TGTGCCAGCAGGATCAAGGACGAGCAGTACTTC
>-|TRBV20-1|TRBD1|15|TRBJ2-7
CSARDLGQGKYEQYF
TGCAGTGCTAGAGATCTTGGACAGGGTAAATACGAGCAGTACTTC
>-|TRBV29-1|-|12|TRBJ1-1
CSVEGGDTEAFF
TGCAGCGTTGAAGGGGGGGACACTGAAGCTTTCTTT
>-|TRBV29-1|-|18|TRBJ2-1
CSVEDRPRDRRSYNEQFF
TGCAGCGTTGAAGATCGACCCCGGGACCGTCGCTCGTACAATGAGCAGTTCTTC
>-|TRBV7-2|-|14|TRBJ1-5
CASSPIQGYQPQHF
TGTGCCAGCAGCCCAATACAGGGATATCAGCCCCAGCATTTT
>-|TRBV5-1|-|13|TRBJ2-7
CASSLNPGYEQYF
TGCGCCAGCAGCTTGAATCCGGGCTACGAGCAGTACTTC
>-|TRBV5-1|-|19|TRBJ2-2
CASSLGLGRIRLNTGELFF
TGCGCCAGCAGCTTGGGGCTGGGCAGGATCAGATTGAACACCGGGGAGCTGTTTTTT
>once|TRBV11-3|TRBD1|14|TRBJ2-7
CASSLVGQGCEQYF
TGTGCCAGCAGCTTAGTCGGACAGGGCTGCGAGCAGTACTTC
>few|TRBV3-1|-|15|TRBJ2-7
CASSQDRFPSYEQYF
TGTGCCAGCAGCCAAGACCGGTTCCCCTCCTACGAGCAGTACTTC
>-|TRBV5-6|-|17|TRBJ2-1
CASSLGRRWGGRDEQFF
TGTGCCAGCAGCTTGGGAAGGAGGTGGGGGGGCAGGGATGAGCAGTTCTTC
>-|TRBV19|-|12|TRBJ1-1
CASSALNTEAFF
TGTGCCAGTAGTGCCTTGAACACTGAAGCTTTCTTT
>-|TRBV5-1|TRBD1|14|TRBJ2-7
CASSKGQPPYEQYF
TGCGCCAGCAGCAAGGGACAGCCACCCTACGAGCAGTACTTC
>-|TRBV5-4|-|15|TRBJ2-2
CASSYPGTVTGELFF
TGTGCCAGCAGCTATCCCGGGACGGTTACCGGGGAGCTGTTTTTT
>-|TRBV6-2/TRBV6-3|-|16|TRBJ2-7
CASSYSPQGGFYEQYF
TGTGCCAGCAGTTACTCCCCACAGGGCGGGTTCTACGAGCAGTACTTC
>-|TRBV20-1|TRBD2|16|TRBJ2-3
CSASDGAGGPSDTQYF
TGCAGTGCTAGTGATGGGGCGGGAGGGCCCTCAGATACGCAGTATTTT
>-|TRBV5-1|-|14|TRBJ2-2
CASSLEGVTGELFF
TGCGCCAGCAGCTTGGAGGGGGTCACCGGGGAGCTGTTTTTT
>-|TRBV29-1|-|13|TRBJ1-1
CSATSQGLTEAFF
TGCAGCGCGACGAGCCAGGGATTAACTGAAGCTTTCTTT
>-|TRBV6-2/TRBV6-3|-|14|TRBJ1-1
CASTLFGLGTEAFF
TGTGCCAGCACCCTGTTCGGATTAGGTACTGAAGCTTTCTTT
>-|TRBV20-1|TRBD2|15|TRBJ2-4
CSARDSSGRGDIQYF
TGCAGTGCTAGAGATTCTAGCGGGAGGGGGGACATTCAGTACTTC
>-|TRBV5-1|-|14|TRBJ1-1
CASSFEGMSTEAFF
TGCGCCAGCAGCTTCGAGGGTATGAGCACTGAAGCTTTCTTT
>-|TRBV6-2/TRBV6-3|-|12|TRBJ2-7
CASTGTPYEQYF
TGTGCCAGCACTGGAACCCCCTACGAGCAGTACTTC
>-|TRBV12-3/TRBV12-4|TRBD1|14|TRBJ1-1
CASALGGQFAEAFF
TGTGCCAGCGCGCTAGGGGGACAGTTCGCTGAAGCTTTCTTT
>once|TRBV11-1|-|18|TRBJ2-2
CASSLGITAGLSTGELFF
TGTGCCAGCAGCTTAGGAATCACGGCGGGGTTAAGCACCGGGGAGCTGTTTTTT
>-|TRBV5-1|TRBD2|14|TRBJ2-1
CASSLTSGGNGQFF
TGCGCCAGCAGCTTAACTAGCGGGGGGAACGGGCAGTTCTTC
>-|TRBV19|-|14|TRBJ2-1
CASSIPGDYNEQFF
TGTGCCAGTAGTATCCCAGGGGATTACAATGAGCAGTTCTTC
>-|TRBV20-1|TRBD1|14|TRBJ2-5
CSARGDSLQETQYF
TGCAGTGCTAGAGGGGACAGCTTGCAAGAGACCCAGTACTTC
>once|TRBV7-9|-|15|TRBJ1-4
CASRRGGGSSEKLFF
TGTGCCAGCAGAAGAGGGGGGGGGTCAAGTGAAAAACTGTTTTTT
>-|TRBV7-6|TRBD1|14|TRBJ2-7
CASSNRQGAYEQYF
TGTGCCAGCAGCAATAGACAGGGGGCTTACGAGCAGTACTTC
>-|TRBV5-1|-|19|TRBJ1-2
CASSLFYRQFPKGSYGYTF
TGCGCCAGCAGCTTATTCTACAGGCAATTCCCCAAAGGTAGCTATGGCTACACCTTC
>-|TRBV20-1|TRBD1|14|TRBJ1-5
CSAMTGRVNQPQHF
TGCAGTGCCATGACAGGGAGAGTGAATCAGCCCCAGCATTTT
>once|TRBV4-1|-|16|TRBJ2-4
CASSQESIGPKNIQYF
TGCGCCAGCAGCCAAGAATCCATAGGGCCAAAAAACATTCAGTACTTC
>-|TRBV7-9|TRBD2|16|TRBJ2-5
CASSPPTSGVKEVQYF
TGTGCCAGCAGCCCCCCAACTAGCGGGGTAAAAGAGGTCCAGTACTTC
>-|TRBV20-1|-|16|TRBJ2-4
CSAAPSEGVTSDIQYF
TGCAGTGCTGCCCCAAGTGAGGGAGTGACTTCGGACATTCAGTACTTC
>-|TRBV18|TRBD1|14|TRBJ1-1
CASSPVGGGWEAFF
TGTGCCAGCTCCCCGGTCGGAGGGGGCTGGGAAGCTTTCTTT
>-|TRBV2|-|14|TRBJ2-3
CASMEGWSTDTQYF
TGTGCCAGCATGGAGGGATGGAGCACAGATACGCAGTATTTT
>-|TRBV14|-|13|TRBJ1-1
CASSLSGGAEAFF
TGTGCCAGCAGCTTATCGGGGGGGGCTGAAGCTTTCTTT
>-|TRBV5-4|TRBD2|16|TRBJ2-1
CASSLGTSGRYNEQFF
TGTGCCAGCAGCTTGGGTACTAGCGGGAGATACAATGAGCAGTTCTTC
>-|TRBV6-1|TRBD2|16|TRBJ2-3
CASSTGLAGATDTQYF
TGTGCCAGCAGTACCGGACTAGCGGGGGCCACAGATACGCAGTATTTT
>-|TRBV20-1|-|12|TRBJ2-7
CSAVFPGHEQYF
TGCAGTGCCGTTTTCCCAGGGCACGAGCAGTACTTC
>-|TRBV7-2|-|14|TRBJ2-7
CASSTSSRFYEQYF
TGTGCCAGCAGCACGTCTAGCCGATTCTACGAGCAGTACTTC